Following are 28 T cell receptor beta chains from one sample sequenced in a study of T cells after posttransplantation cyclophosphamide. Assay: immunoSEQ multiplex PCR; the TCRdb copy retains only in-frame clones and omits some. The sample includes 20,000 to 25,000 clones, 95% to 98% of them seen just once. The naive gate required viable CD3+CD4+ or CD3+CD8+ cells with CCR7+CD45RA+CD45RO-CD95-CD27+CD28+ phenotype. What was sequenced was naive CD4+ T cells sorted from PBMCs. Receptor source: a man aged 45-65 years in good health, CMV-negative, and a related stem cell transplant donor.

The chain has TRBV5-4 and TRBJ2-1; 12 bases are shared with TRBD2. The CDR3 contains 15 residues. The germline gives CDR1 SGHNT, CDR2 YYREEE (reference sequence). V lost 3 bases to trimming and J lost 6 bases; unmatched junction nucleotides: 4. CDR3 residues: CASSSTSGSGNEQFF. DNA for the CDR3: TGTGCCAGCAGCTCGACTAGCGGGAGTGGCAATGAGCAGTTCTTC. Using reference TRBV5-4 and TRBJ2-1 for the parts outside the CDR3, the full variable domain is ETGVTQSPTHLIKTRGQQVTLRCSSQSGHNTVSWYQQALGQGPQFIFQYYREEENGRGNFPPRFSGLQFPNYSSELNVNALELDDSALYLCASSSTSGSGNEQFFGPGTRLTVL.

This sequence joins TRBV7-6 and TRBJ2-7; 10 bases map to TRBD2. This CDR3 spans 17 amino acids. Germline V gene sequence: CDR1 SGHVS, CDR2 FNYEAQ. After removal of 1 base from V and 2 bases from J, the junction contained 8 bases not matched to a gene. The CDR3 DNA follows: TGTGCCAGCAGCTTAGTCCTAGATCTAGCGGGAGCCTACGAGCAGTACTTC. Protein product: CASSLVLDLAGAYEQYF. The variable domain in full, completed from reference TRBV7-6 and TRBJ2-7, reads GAGVSQSPRYKVTKRGQDVALRCDPISGHVSLYWYRQALGQGPEFLTYFNYEAQQDKSGLPNDRFSAERPEGSISTLTIQRTEQRDSAMYRCASSLVLDLAGAYEQYFGPGTRLTVT.

The chain's CDR3 is CASSQAPDFLSYEQYF. The CDR3 DNA reads as TGCGCCAGCAGCCAAGCCCCGGACTTTCTTTCCTACGAGCAGTACTTC. J is TRBJ2-7 and V is TRBV4-1, with a tentative D call TRBD2 (5 bases). V lost 1 base, J lost 1 base, and 14 bases lay in between. This CDR3 has 16 amino acids. Germline CDR1 is MGHRA and CDR2 is YSYEKL.

The V call is TRBV5-6, the J call TRBJ1-1, with 12 positions matching TRBD1. The CDR3 runs to 15 residues. With 3 bases clipped from V and 5 bases from J, the junction kept 5 bases outside the gene matches. CDR1 and CDR2 from the germline V gene are SGHDT and YYEEEE. The CDR3 region is CASSSGTGGRTEAFF. The CDR3 DNA reads as TGTGCCAGCAGCTCCGGGACAGGGGGCAGGACTGAAGCTTTCTTT.

The chain links TRBV15 to TRBJ1-2; D is perhaps TRBD1 (6 bases). The germline CDR1 and CDR2 sequences are LNHNV and YYDKDF (reference sequence). V lost 0 bases, J lost 1 base, and 18 bases lay in between. CDR3 length: 18 amino acids. The CDR3 nucleotides read TGTGCCACCAGCAGAGATCTGGTGGCTGGGGGCGATAACTATGGCTACACCTTC. This translates into CATSRDLVAGGDNYGYTF.

V and J are TRBV5-8 and TRBJ1-5, with a tentative D call TRBD1 (5 bases). The CDR3 contains 13 residues. The V gene lost 3 bases and the J gene lost 5 bases, with 9 bases spanning the gap. Looked up from germline, CDR1 is SGHTS and CDR2 is YDEGEE. In DNA form, the CDR3 reads TGTGCCAGCAGCTCGACAGCCGATCAGCCCCAGCATTTT. Residues: CASSSTADQPQHF.

Written as DNA, the CDR3 is TGTGCCAGCGGTAATCAGGGAAACAATGAGCAGTTCTTC. It encodes CASGNQGNNEQFF. This rearrangement joins TRBV7-2 to TRBJ2-1; D possibly corresponds to TRBD1 (5 bases). This CDR3 has 13 amino acids. Deletions cut 8 bases from V and 5 bases from J, with 13 bases between. Per the germline V gene, CDR1 is SGHTA and CDR2 is FQGNSA.

The chain recombines TRBV9 with TRBJ2-2; the D gene is possibly TRBD1 (5 bases). Trimming removed 3 bases from V and 0 bases from J, with 12 bases in between. CDR3 length: 16 residues. CDR1 and CDR2 from the germline V gene are SGDLS and YYNGEE. The CDR3 coding sequence is TGTGCCAGCAGCGCTGGGGCGTACGCGAACACCGGGGAGCTGTTTTTT. This gives the protein CASSAGAYANTGELFF.

J is TRBJ2-2 and V is TRBV7-9; tentatively, D is TRBD2 (5 bases). V gave up 3 bases and J gave up 4 bases, with 9 bases separating them. This CDR3 contains 14 residues. The germline CDR1 and CDR2 sequences are SEHNR and FQNEAQ (reference sequence). The DNA for the CDR3 is TGTGCCAGCAGCTTTGGAGGCAGCACCGGGGAGCTGTTTTTT. It specifies CASSFGGSTGELFF.

The chain has TRBV7-6 and TRBJ1-1; the D gene is possibly TRBD1 (6 bases). CDR3 length: 15 amino acids. CDR1 is SGHVS, CDR2 FNYEAQ, per germline. The ends were cut back, 4 bases at V and 3 bases at J, with 15 bases in the middle. As DNA, the CDR3 is TGTGCCAGCAGCTCCTCCAGGGGTCTCCACACTGAAGCTTTCTTT. It yields the protein CASSSSRGLHTEAFF.

The chain combines TRBV11-3 with TRBJ2-5; D gene uncertain. Germline V CDR1 and CDR2: SGHNT, YENEEA. Trimming stripped 1 base from V and 4 bases from J, with 13 bases between. This CDR3 has 15 residues. CDR3 in DNA: TGTGCCAGCAGCTTAGGAGACTCACGGCGAGAGACCCAGTACTTC. Protein sequence: CASSLGDSRRETQYF. Based on the CDR3 plus reference TRBV11-3 and TRBJ2-5, the full variable domain is EAGVVQSPRYKIIEKKQPVAFWCNPISGHNTLYWYLQNLGQGPELLIRYENEEAVDDSQLPKDRFSAERLKGVDSTLKIQPAELGDSAVYLCASSLGDSRRETQYFGPGTRLLVL.

Points on this clone: At one boundary the junction diverges from the germline segment, which might be a read error. This CDR3 is also generated by other DNA sequences in the sample. The gene calls are TRBV7-2 and TRBJ1-6; 7 bases agree with TRBD1. CDR1 and CDR2 from the germline V gene are SGHTA and FQGNSA. CDR3 length: 19 residues. DNA for the CDR3: TGTGCCAGCAGCTCCTCGACAGGGTTTTCCCTCTCCTATAATTCCCCCCTCCACTTT. It codes for CASSSSTGFSLSYNSPLHF.

The rearrangement uses TRBV5-1 and TRBJ2-4; 9 nucleotides line up with TRBD1. The CDR3 covers 17 residues. J gave up 8 bases and V 4 bases, and 16 bases lay outside the gene matches. CDR1 and CDR2 from the germline V gene are SGHRS and YFSETQ. The CDR3 coding sequence is TGCGCCAGCAGCAAGCTCCCTTCGGGACAGGGAGGAGACATTCAGTACTTC. This translates into CASSKLPSGQGGDIQYF.

The V and J genes are TRBV19 and TRBJ2-7, with 13 bases matching TRBD2. The CDR3 totals 15 residues. Germline V gene sequence: CDR1 LNHDA, CDR2 SQIVND (reference sequence). V dropped 6 bases and J dropped 1; count of bases not matched to a gene: 3. DNA for the CDR3: TGTGCCAGTAGCTCACTAGCGGGGGGGTCCTACGAGCAGTACTTC. It codes for CASSSLAGGSYEQYF.

The CDR3 here is CASGTHDGYTF. In DNA, the CDR3 is TGTGCCAGCGGGACTCACGATGGCTACACCTTC. The chain combines TRBV6-1 with TRBJ1-2, with TRBD1 as a possible D gene (5 bases). CDR1 MNHNS and CDR2 SASEGT come from the germline V gene. Between the trimmed V and J ends, which lost 8 bases and 6 bases, there was a span of 10 bases. This CDR3 comprises 11 residues.

In its sample, this clone was seen once. The chain is built from TRBV21-1 and TRBJ1-2; TRBD1, the table's D call, lacks a check against the DNA. TRBV21-1 is deemed a pseudogene. The length of the CDR3 is 16 residues. The CDR3 sequence: CASSKAQQGADYGYTF. The CDR3 DNA follows: TGTGCCAGCAGCAAAGCCCAACAGGGGGCGGACTATGGCTACACCTTC.

The genes are TRBV6-9 and TRBJ1-5, with a weak D call TRBD1 (6 bases). The germline V gene has CDR1 MNHGY and CDR2 SVAAGI. The CDR3 has 16 residues. Between the trimmed V and J ends, which lost 6 bases and 1 base, there was a span of 16 bases. In DNA, the CDR3 is TGTGCCAGCAGCCCCCCCGACAGGTGGAGCAATCAGCCCCAGCATTTT. It yields the protein CASSPPDRWSNQPQHF.

The chain uses TRBV28 and TRBJ1-2, with TRBD1 matching over 11 bases. V was clipped by 5 bases and J by 5 bases; unmatched bases: 7. Germline assignment: CDR1 MDHEN and CDR2 SYDVKM. The CDR3 sequence is 15 residues long. DNA for the CDR3: TGTGCCAGCAGTCCAGGGACAGGGGGTCGGTATGGCTACACCTTC. The encoded protein is CASSPGTGGRYGYTF.

The chain couples TRBV10-3 to TRBJ2-3, with D maybe TRBD2 (6 bases). Germline CDR1 and CDR2: ENHRY and SYGVKD. The ends were cut back, 8 bases at V and 2 bases at J, with 11 bases in the middle. CDR3 length equals 13 residues. The CDR3 DNA sequence: TGTGCCATCGGGACTTCAGACACAGATACGCAGTATTTT. This sequence encodes CAIGTSDTDTQYF.

This sequence joins TRBV7-2 and TRBJ1-2; D uncertain. The V and J ends lost 1 base and 8 bases respectively, with 20 bases between them. Germline CDR1 reads SGHTA; CDR2 reads FQGNSA. This CDR3 spans 16 amino acids. The CDR3 loop is CASSLELGPSGRGYTF. In nucleotides, the CDR3 is TGTGCCAGCAGCTTAGAATTAGGACCCTCGGGGAGGGGCTACACCTTC.

This chain joins TRBV5-4 and TRBJ2-5; TRBD2 matches at 9 bases. J gave up 2 bases and V 3 bases, and 5 bases lay outside the gene matches. Germline V gene sequence: CDR1 SGHNT, CDR2 YYREEE (reference sequence). This CDR3 region has 15 residues. DNA of the CDR3: TGTGCCAGCAGCTCCGCGGGGGGGCCTCAAGAGACCCAGTACTTC. This translates into CASSSAGGPQETQYF.

This clone was found once. The V gene is TRBV9, the J gene TRBJ2-2; 8 bases align to TRBD1. Germline V gene sequence: CDR1 SGDLS, CDR2 YYNGEE. The CDR3 has 16 residues. Trimming at V came to 3 bases and at J to 6 bases, leaving 10 bases not matched to a gene. The CDR3 sequence: CASSAIQGEVAGELFF. The CDR3 DNA reads as TGTGCCAGCAGCGCCATACAGGGGGAGGTTGCCGGGGAGCTGTTTTTT.

The chain joins TRBV2 to TRBJ2-1, with TRBD2 matching over 8 bases. Germline V lookup: CDR1 SNHLY, CDR2 FYNNEI. V was pared by 4 bases and J by 6 bases, with 2 bases of the junction left unmatched. The CDR3 consists of 13 residues. CDR3 nucleotides: TGTGCCAGCAGTGTCGGGACTAGCAATGAGCAGTTCTTC. It is translated as CASSVGTSNEQFF.

This rearrangement joins TRBV6-1 to TRBJ2-7; TRBD1 might be the D (6 bases). Trimming left V 4 bases short and J 6 bases short, with 16 bases between. This CDR3 comprises 14 residues. Germline CDR1 MNHNS, CDR2 SASEGT. The CDR3 loop is CASSVGGVGGEQYF. The CDR3 DNA reads as TGTGCCAGCAGTGTAGGGGGAGTTGGCGGCGAGCAGTACTTC.

In the case of this clone: An end of the junction differs from the germline gene, which may be a read error. Other DNA sequences in this specimen translate into the identical CDR3. The chain is built from TRBV7-9 and TRBJ1-6, with D perhaps TRBD1 (5 bases). CDR1 SEHNR and CDR2 FQNEAQ come from the germline V gene (reference sequence). The CDR3 loop spans 15 amino acids. In DNA, the CDR3 is TGTGCCAGCAGCTTAGAGGGAGGGGAAGATTCCCCCCTCCACTTT. Amino acid sequence: CASSLEGGEDSPLHF.

The V gene is TRBV7-9, the J gene TRBJ2-1, with unresolved D. The CDR3 covers 11 residues. The V gene lost 8 bases and the J gene lost 10 bases, with 12 bases spanning the gap. From germline, CDR1 is SEHNR and CDR2 FQNEAQ (reference sequence). CDR3 coding DNA: TGTGCCAGCCCAGGAATTACCGAGCAGTTCTTC. This gives the protein CASPGITEQFF.

V is TRBV5-4 and J is TRBJ2-5, with D tentatively TRBD1 (6 bases). This CDR3 is built from 13 residues. V was cut by 1 base and J by 5 bases, with 9 bases left in between. Germline-derived CDR1 and CDR2 are SGHNT and YYREEE (reference sequence). The CDR3 sequence is CASSLQGIETQYF. The CDR3 nucleotides are TGTGCCAGCAGCTTGCAGGGGATCGAGACCCAGTACTTC. Combining the CDR3 with reference TRBV5-4 and TRBJ2-5 gives the whole variable domain ETGVTQSPTHLIKTRGQQVTLRCSSQSGHNTVSWYQQALGQGPQFIFQYYREEENGRGNFPPRFSGLQFPNYSSELNVNALELDDSALYLCASSLQGIETQYFGPGTRLLVL.

V usage is TRBV11-3 and J usage is TRBJ2-2; 12 bases match TRBD1. Trimming removed 5 bases from V and 3 bases from J; junction bases left unmatched: 7. CDR3 length equals 17 residues. Per the germline V gene, CDR1 is SGHNT and CDR2 is YENEEA. DNA for the CDR3: TGTGCCAGCAGCCCCCGGGACAGGGGGCTTGACACCGGGGAGCTGTTTTTT. Encoded protein: CASSPRDRGLDTGELFF.